These 18 T cell receptor beta chains came from one sample sequenced in a study of shared clonotypes between healthy human individuals. Repertoires were generated with immunoSEQ multiplex PCR, while TCRdb's copy carries only in-frame clones and drops some. The data show roughly 2,000,000 clones, just over 90% seen once. CD45RO-negative, CCR7-selected cells formed the naive CD8 fraction, which excluded terminally differentiated effector memory CD45RA+ cells. The specimen sequenced was naive CD8+ T cells from PBMCs. The receptor source for this set is a man between 18 and 29 years old in good health. Some clones in this sample may be carry-over from other donors' samples.

The chain uses TRBV4-3 and TRBJ2-7, with 9 nucleotides matching TRBD2. V lost 0 bases to trimming and J lost 5 bases; unmatched junction nucleotides: 8. Germline V gives CDR1 LGHNA, CDR2 YSLEER. There are 16 residues in the CDR3. DNA for the CDR3: TGCGCCAGCAGCCAAGATTGGCCTAGCGGGAACAACGAGCAGTACTTC. It encodes CASSQDWPSGNNEQYF.

The rearrangement uses TRBV28 and TRBJ1-5; the D is unclear. The CDR3 contains 16 residues. CDR1 MDHEN and CDR2 SYDVKM come from the germline V gene. The ends were cut back, 4 bases at V and 0 bases at J, with 13 bases in the middle. The CDR3 DNA reads TGTGCCAGCAGTTCCCTCAACGTTAATAGCAATCAGCCCCAGCATTTT. The encoded protein is CASSSLNVNSNQPQHF.

This clone occurred once. The V gene is TRBV7-2, the J gene TRBJ1-1, with TRBD1 identical over 7 bases. V lost 3 bases to trimming and J lost 10 bases; unmatched junction nucleotides: 11. This CDR3 region has 14 residues. Germline V gives CDR1 SGHTA, CDR2 FQGNSA. CDR3 sequence (DNA): TGTGCCAGCAGCTTTGCCGACAGGGCTGACGGAGCTTTCTTT. Protein: CASSFADRADGAFF.

The chain has TRBV6-7 and TRBJ1-5, with D perhaps TRBD1 (6 bases). TRBV6-7 belongs to the ORF category, with a function that is uncertain. The germline V and J ends were trimmed by 4 bases and 7 bases, with 17 bases remaining between them. This CDR3 spans 15 amino acids. CDR3 loop: CASSSRRGCGQPQHF. CDR3 sequence (DNA): TGTGCCAGCAGTTCTCGAAGGGGGTGCGGGCAGCCCCAGCATTTT.

The genes are TRBV30 and TRBJ1-1, with 8 bases that match TRBD1. Germline V gene lookup returns CDR1 GTSNPN and CDR2 SVGIG (reference sequence). This CDR3 is 14 amino acids long. Losses at the gene ends were 5 bases for V and 0 bases for J; bases not matched to a gene: 5. CDR3 DNA: TGTGCCTGGGGCCGGGACAGGTTGAACACTGAAGCTTTCTTT. Translation: CAWGRDRLNTEAFF.

The rearrangement uses TRBV7-9 and TRBJ2-3; 11 nucleotides line up with TRBD2. The germline gives CDR1 SEHNR, CDR2 FQNEAQ (reference sequence). After removal of 5 bases from V and 3 bases from J, the junction contained 13 bases not matched to a gene. CDR3 length: 18 residues. Here the CDR3 reads CASSPSQVAGGWTDTQYF. CDR3 bases: TGTGCCAGCAGCCCATCCCAGGTAGCGGGAGGGTGGACAGATACGCAGTATTTT.

The V gene is TRBV2, the J gene TRBJ2-3; 10 bases fit TRBD2. V gave up 4 bases and J gave up 3 bases; unmatched junction bases: 13. Germline CDR1 SNHLY, CDR2 FYNNEI. This CDR3 is built from 18 residues. DNA of the CDR3: TGTGCCAGCAGTGCCTTCGGGTCTAGCGGGAGAGAGACAGATACGCAGTATTTT. Residues: CASSAFGSSGRETDTQYF.

The J gene is TRBJ1-1, the V gene TRBV6-4; D gene unclear. CDR3 size: 13 residues. The germline CDR1 and CDR2 sequences are MRHNA and SNTAGT. V lost 3 bases and J lost 6, with 11 bases in between. As DNA, the CDR3 is TGTGCCAGCAGTGAAGGGCCTTTACCTGAAGCTTTCTTT. This codes for CASSEGPLPEAFF.

This rearrangement joins TRBV2 to TRBJ1-4; D is uncertain. V shed 5 bases and J shed 0 bases, with 10 bases lying between them. The germline CDR1 and CDR2 sequences are SNHLY and FYNNEI. The CDR3 is made up of 15 amino acids. This CDR3 reads CASSNIGSTNEKLFF. CDR3 DNA sequence: TGTGCCAGCAGTAATATTGGTTCAACTAATGAAAAACTGTTTTTT.

This rearrangement joins TRBV28 to TRBJ2-1; D is perhaps TRBD2 (6 bases). CDR1 is MDHEN and CDR2 is SYDVKM in the germline V gene. Trimming pared 8 bases from V and 8 bases from J, leaving 16 bases between. This CDR3 contains 13 residues. CDR3 in amino acids: CASQYGSGDEQFF. DNA of the CDR3: TGTGCCAGCCAATACGGGAGTGGTGATGAGCAGTTCTTC.

V is TRBV19 and J is TRBJ1-2; a weak D match, TRBD1 (6 bases). The V and J ends lost 6 bases and 8 bases respectively, with 13 bases between them. Germline loops: CDR1 LNHDA, CDR2 SQIVND (reference sequence). The CDR3 has 12 amino acids. The CDR3, as DNA: TGTGCCAGTAGAGGGGGTGACTTCGGCTACACCTTC. Its protein product is CASRGGDFGYTF.

This sequence joins TRBV6-1 and TRBJ2-3; D might be TRBD1 (5 bases). The CDR3 length is 16 residues. The V gene lost 2 bases and the J gene lost 0 bases, with 12 bases spanning the gap. Germline V lookup: CDR1 MNHNS, CDR2 SASEGT. The CDR3 coding sequence is TGTGCCAGCAGTGAATTTGGGCAGGGCAGCACAGATACGCAGTATTTT. It encodes CASSEFGQGSTDTQYF.

The chain has TRBV19 and TRBJ2-2, with D hard to call. Germline V gives CDR1 LNHDA, CDR2 SQIVND (reference sequence). Deletions cut 1 base from V and 7 bases from J, with 10 bases between. The CDR3 extends over 14 amino acids. The CDR3, as DNA: TGTGCCAGTAGTATAGTCTATAATGGCGGGGAGCTGTTTTTT. Its translation: CASSIVYNGGELFF.

This rearrangement joins TRBV25-1 to TRBJ2-1; D is unclear. CDR3 length equals 12 residues. V was shortened by 5 bases and J by 7 bases, with 9 bases between the two germline ends. Germline V lookup: CDR1 MGHDK, CDR2 SYGVNS. The CDR3 here is CASSILINEQFF. CDR3 in DNA: TGTGCCAGCAGTATTCTGATAAATGAGCAGTTCTTC.

This clone was seen just once. V usage is TRBV4-3 and J usage is TRBJ2-7; 9 bases match TRBD2. Unmatched junction bases numbered 7, after V lost 2 bases and J lost 2 bases. The CDR3 totals 16 residues. Germline V lookup: CDR1 LGHNA, CDR2 YSLEER. The CDR3 loop reads CASSQRASGAPYEQYF. The CDR3 DNA follows: TGCGCCAGCAGCCAAAGGGCTAGCGGGGCACCCTACGAGCAGTACTTC.

As to this clone: The same CDR3 can be traced to other DNA sequences in this sample. The rearrangement joins TRBV5-8 to TRBJ1-5; D is uncertain. Trimming removed 2 bases at V and 5 bases at J, with 2 bases between. The CDR3 runs to 11 residues. Germline V gene data show CDR1 as SGHTS and CDR2 as YDEGEE. CDR3 nucleotides: TGTGCCAGCAGCTTAGATCAGCCCCAGCATTTT. Translation gives CASSLDQPQHF.

This chain joins TRBV27 and TRBJ1-2; no definite D call. The CDR3 contains 15 residues. Germline V CDR1 and CDR2: MNHEY, SMNVEV (reference sequence). V shed 6 bases and J shed 1 base, with 15 bases lying between them. The CDR3 spells CASRARETLNYGYTF. CDR3 nucleotides: TGTGCCAGCAGAGCCCGGGAAACCCTTAACTATGGCTACACCTTC.

The chain uses TRBV6-4 and TRBJ2-7; 9 bases line up with TRBD1. The CDR3 has 15 residues. Germline V lookup: CDR1 MRHNA, CDR2 SNTAGT. V gave up 4 bases and J gave up 0 bases; unmatched junction bases: 4. The CDR3 loop reads CASSARDRDSYEQYF. The CDR3 DNA reads TGTGCCAGCAGTGCTCGGGACAGGGACTCCTACGAGCAGTACTTC.